Listed here is a single T cell receptor beta chain. Several immunoSEQ plates held equal portions of the genomic DNA taken from each subset. Assay used: immunoSEQ multiplex PCR; TCRdb lists only in-frame clones, some missing. Among fewer than 2.5 million clones listed, approximately 93% were seen once. This CDR3 contains 14 residues. V lost 1 base, J lost 5 bases, and 12 bases lay in between. Germline CDR1 reads SEHNR; CDR2 reads FQNEAQ (reference sequence). Each of the donors was a healthy adult who was HIV-negative and had not had a recent acute infection or vaccination. The sample is drawn from a study of shared clonotypes between healthy human individuals. Study information: Each donor contributed plates that comprised three CD4 naive, three CD4 memory, two CD8 naive and one CD8 memory.

The source is a man aged 18 to 29 in good health. Some clones in this sample may be carry-over from other donors' samples. Sequenced sample: naive CD4+ T cells from PBMCs. Described subset: CD45RA+ positively selected. This sequence joins TRBV7-9 and TRBJ2-7; no definite D call. CDR3 residues: CASSLEGLFDEQYF. In nucleotides, the CDR3 is TGTGCCAGCAGCTTAGAAGGTCTTTTCGACGAGCAGTACTTC.